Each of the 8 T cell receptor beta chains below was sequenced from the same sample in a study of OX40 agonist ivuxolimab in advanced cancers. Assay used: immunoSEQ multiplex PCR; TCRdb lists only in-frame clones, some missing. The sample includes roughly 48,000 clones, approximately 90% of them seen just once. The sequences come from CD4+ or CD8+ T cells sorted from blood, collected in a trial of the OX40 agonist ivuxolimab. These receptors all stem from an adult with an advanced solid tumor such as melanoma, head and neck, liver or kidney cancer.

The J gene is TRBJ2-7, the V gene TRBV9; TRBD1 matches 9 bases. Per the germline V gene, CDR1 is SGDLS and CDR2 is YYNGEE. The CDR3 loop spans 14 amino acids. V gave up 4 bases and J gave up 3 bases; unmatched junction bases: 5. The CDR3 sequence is CASSSGTGNYEQYF. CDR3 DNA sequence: TGTGCCAGCAGCTCAGGGACAGGGAACTACGAGCAGTACTTC.

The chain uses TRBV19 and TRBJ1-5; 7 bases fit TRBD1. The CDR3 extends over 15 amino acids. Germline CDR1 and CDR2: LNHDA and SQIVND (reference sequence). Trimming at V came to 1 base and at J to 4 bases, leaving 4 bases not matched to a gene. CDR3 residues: CASSIVTRGNQPQHF. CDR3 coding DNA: TGTGCCAGTAGTATAGTGACCAGGGGGAATCAGCCCCAGCATTTT.

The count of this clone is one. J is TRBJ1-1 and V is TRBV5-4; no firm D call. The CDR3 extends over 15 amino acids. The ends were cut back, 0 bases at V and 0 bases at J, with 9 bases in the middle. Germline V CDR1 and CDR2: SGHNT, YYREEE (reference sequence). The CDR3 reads CASSLGGNMNTEAFF. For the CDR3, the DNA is TGTGCCAGCAGCTTGGGGGGAAACATGAACACTGAAGCTTTCTTT.

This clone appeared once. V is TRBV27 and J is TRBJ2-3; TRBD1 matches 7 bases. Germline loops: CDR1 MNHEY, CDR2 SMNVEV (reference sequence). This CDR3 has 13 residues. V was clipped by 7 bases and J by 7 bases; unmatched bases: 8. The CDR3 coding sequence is TGTGCCAGCACGACAGGGACCCTCAATACGCAGTATTTT. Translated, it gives CASTTGTLNTQYF.

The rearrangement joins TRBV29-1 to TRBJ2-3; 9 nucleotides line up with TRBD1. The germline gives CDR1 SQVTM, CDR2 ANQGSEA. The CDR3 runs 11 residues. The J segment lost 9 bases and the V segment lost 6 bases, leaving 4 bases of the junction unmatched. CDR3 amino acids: CSVPGTGTQYF. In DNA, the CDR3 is TGCAGCGTCCCCGGGACAGGGACGCAGTATTTT.

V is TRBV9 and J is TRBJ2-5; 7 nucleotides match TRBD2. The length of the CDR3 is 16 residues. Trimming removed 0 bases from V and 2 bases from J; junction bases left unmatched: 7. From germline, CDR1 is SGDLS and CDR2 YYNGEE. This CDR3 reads CASSVAGGSRQETQYF. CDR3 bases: TGTGCCAGCAGCGTAGCGGGAGGATCTCGGCAAGAGACCCAGTACTTC.

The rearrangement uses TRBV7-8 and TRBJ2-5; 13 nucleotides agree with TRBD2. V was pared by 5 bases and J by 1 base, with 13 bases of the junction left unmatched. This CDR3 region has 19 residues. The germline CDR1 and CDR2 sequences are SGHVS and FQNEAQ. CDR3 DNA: TGTGCCAGCAGCCTCATTTCGGGACTAGCGGGGCGGTCCCAAGAGACCCAGTACTTC. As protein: CASSLISGLAGRSQETQYF.

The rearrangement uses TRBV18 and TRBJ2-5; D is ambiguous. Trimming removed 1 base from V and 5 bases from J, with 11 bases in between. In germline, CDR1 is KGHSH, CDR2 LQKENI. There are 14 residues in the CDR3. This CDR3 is CASSPLDRVETQYF. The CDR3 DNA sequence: TGTGCCAGCTCACCACTTGACCGCGTGGAGACCCAGTACTTC. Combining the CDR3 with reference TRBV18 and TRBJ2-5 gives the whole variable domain NAGVMQNPRHLVRRRGQEARLRCSPMKGHSHVYWYRQLPEEGLKFMVYLQKENIIDESGMPKERFSAEFPKEGPSILRIQQVVRGDSAAYFCASSPLDRVETQYFGPGTRLLVL.